Following are 9 T cell receptor beta chains from one sample sequenced in a study of cytomegalovirus exposure and HLA in healthy donors. PCR involved 60 Vbeta and 13 Jbeta primers. Assay used: immunoSEQ multiplex PCR; TCRdb lists only in-frame clones, some missing. The data show roughly 120,000 clones, 65% to 75% seen once. Sequencing was done on a sample of PBMCs. The receptors derive from a woman in her 40s in good health and CMV-seropositive.

This clone appeared a few times. V and J are TRBV5-1 and TRBJ2-5, with TRBD1 identical over 9 bases. The length of the CDR3 is 15 residues. Germline loops: CDR1 SGHRS, CDR2 YFSETQ. Losses at the gene ends were 0 bases for V and 5 bases for J; bases not matched to a gene: 5. CDR3 residues: CASSLATGGTETQYF. CDR3 sequence (DNA): TGCGCCAGCAGCTTGGCCACAGGGGGCACCGAGACCCAGTACTTC.

The genes are TRBV6-5 and TRBJ1-5; D is ambiguous. Germline CDR1 is MNHEY and CDR2 is SVGAGI. This CDR3 contains 14 residues. The ends were cut back, 5 bases at V and 0 bases at J, with 8 bases in the middle. CDR3 nucleotides: TGTGCCAGCAGTCGGAGTTATAGCAATCAGCCCCAGCATTTT. It specifies CASSRSYSNQPQHF.

The rearrangement joins TRBV13 to TRBJ2-2, with 10 bases aligning to TRBD2. CDR1 is PRHDT and CDR2 is FYEKMQ in the germline V gene (reference sequence). V gave up 4 bases and J gave up 8 bases; unmatched junction bases: 4. The CDR3 loop spans 14 amino acids. The CDR3 here is CASSSSGRRGELFF. DNA of the CDR3: TGTGCCAGCAGCTCTAGCGGGAGACGGGGGGAGCTGTTTTTT.

This chain joins TRBV27 and TRBJ2-3; 9 nucleotides align to TRBD2. Germline CDR1 MNHEY, CDR2 SMNVEV (reference sequence). The CDR3 contains 15 residues. Trimming removed 3 bases from V and 2 bases from J; junction bases left unmatched: 3. The CDR3 sequence: CASSLTSGFTDTQYF. The CDR3 coding sequence is TGTGCCAGCAGTTTGACTAGCGGATTCACAGATACGCAGTATTTT.

The chain carries TRBV28 and TRBJ2-1; 7 bases are a match to TRBD1. Germline assignment: CDR1 MDHEN and CDR2 SYDVKM. The V segment lost 2 bases and the J segment 4 bases; nucleotides outside the gene matches: 5. This CDR3 is 15 amino acids long. CDR3 DNA: TGTGCCAGCAGTTTAGGGACAGCTCTATACAATGAGCAGTTCTTC. It encodes CASSLGTALYNEQFF. The complete variable domain, with remaining parts taken from reference TRBV28 and TRBJ2-1, reads DVKVTQSSRYLVKRTGEKVFLECVQDMDHENMFWYRQDPGLGLRLIYFSYDVKMKEKGDIPEGYSVSREKKERFSLILESASTNQTSMYLCASSLGTALYNEQFFGPGTRLTVL.

This clone was observed a single time. The J gene is TRBJ2-7, the V gene TRBV4-3, with 8 bases aligning to TRBD1. The germline gives CDR1 LGHNA, CDR2 YSLEER. V trimming: 4 bases; J trimming: 0 bases; junction bases outside the gene matches: 5. The CDR3 is 15 amino acids. The CDR3 here is CASSPGTGFSYEQYF. The CDR3 region has the DNA TGCGCCAGCAGCCCCGGGACAGGATTCTCCTACGAGCAGTACTTC.

This sequence joins TRBV18 and TRBJ2-1; D not certain. CDR1 KGHSH and CDR2 LQKENI come from the germline V gene. The germline V and J ends were trimmed by 2 bases and 6 bases, with 5 bases remaining between them. The CDR3 is 12 residues long. CDR3 residues: CASSPVGNEQFF. CDR3 DNA sequence: TGTGCCAGCTCACCAGTCGGCAATGAGCAGTTCTTC.

Here the CDR3 reads CASSSTKTGSYEQYF. CDR3 in DNA: TGTGCCAGCAGTTCCACCAAAACAGGGAGTTACGAGCAGTACTTC. This rearrangement joins TRBV6-5 to TRBJ2-7; perhaps TRBD1 as D (6 bases). Trimming took 4 bases from V and 4 from J, leaving 17 bases between them. The germline CDR1 and CDR2 sequences are MNHEY and SVGAGI. The length of the CDR3 is 15 residues.

This clone has only a few counts. The chain recombines TRBV4-2 with TRBJ2-5; TRBD1 is a possible D gene (5 bases). The tail of the sequence fits TRBJ2-7 better, so the J call may be wrong. The CDR3 has 15 amino acids. In germline, CDR1 is LGHNA, CDR2 YNFKEQ. CDR3 sequence (DNA): TGTGCCAGCAGCCAAGATTTACAGGTCCCCTACGAGCAGTACTTC. Its translation: CASSQDLQVPYEQYF.